The 11 T cell receptor beta chains in this list originate from one sample, sequenced in a study of shared T cell receptors in the human thymus. Data came from immunoSEQ multiplex PCR; TCRdb stores just in-frame clones and leaves some out. The sample lists about 660,000 clones; 87% were seen once. These same records also appear under a second study, on human thymus T cells.

The specimen sequenced was thymocytes. These TCRs come from a boy under three years old with a congenital heart defect.

V is TRBV28 and J is TRBJ1-4, with D possibly matching TRBD1 (5 bases). The CDR3 sequence is 16 residues long. The germline CDR1 and CDR2 sequences are MDHEN and SYDVKM. Trimming removed 5 bases from V and 8 bases from J, with 21 bases in between. CDR3 sequence: CASSPNQGWVGEKLFF. The DNA for the CDR3 is TGTGCCAGCAGTCCAAATCAGGGATGGGTGGGGGAAAAACTGTTTTTT.

V gene TRBV5-1 combines with J gene TRBJ1-1; 7 nucleotides align to TRBD1. Germline CDR1 reads SGHRS; CDR2 reads YFSETQ. After removal of 4 bases from V and 0 bases from J, the junction contained 6 bases not matched to a gene. This CDR3 is 15 amino acids long. DNA for the CDR3: TGCGCCAGCAGCGTACAGGGGAACATGAACACTGAAGCTTTCTTT. Protein: CASSVQGNMNTEAFF.

This chain links TRBV18 with TRBJ2-4; D might be TRBD1 (6 bases). The V end was cut by 4 bases, the J end by 2 bases, with 15 bases between. This CDR3 spans 16 amino acids. Germline values: CDR1 KGHSH, CDR2 LQKENI. The CDR3 loop reads CASSLPDSPPKNIQYF. CDR3 nucleotides: TGTGCCAGCTCACTACCGGACAGCCCTCCCAAAAACATTCAGTACTTC.

This chain connects TRBV5-1 to TRBJ2-3; a weak D match, TRBD1 (7 bases). V was trimmed by 3 bases and J by 2 bases, leaving 13 bases between them. Germline V gene sequence: CDR1 SGHRS, CDR2 YFSETQ. This CDR3 spans 15 amino acids. The CDR3 reads CASSSFRGDTDTQYF. CDR3 in DNA: TGCGCCAGCAGCTCGTTCAGGGGGGACACAGATACGCAGTATTTT.

This chain uses TRBV15 with TRBJ2-1, with D possibly TRBD2 on 5 matching bases. The CDR3 is 13 amino acids. V gave up 9 bases and J gave up 6 bases, with 15 bases separating them. Per the germline V gene, CDR1 is LNHNV and CDR2 is YYDKDF (reference sequence). The chain's CDR3 is CATETGFINEQFF. CDR3 nucleotide sequence: TGTGCCACGGAGACGGGGTTTATCAATGAGCAGTTCTTC.

The chain uses TRBV19 and TRBJ2-7, with TRBD1 matching over 7 bases. Germline V CDR1 and CDR2: LNHDA, SQIVND (reference sequence). Germline trimming cut 10 bases from V and 2 bases from J; bases unmatched to any gene: 8. The CDR3 has 13 amino acids. The DNA of the CDR3 is TGTGCCAAGCCGACAGGGCCCCCCTACGAGCAGTACTTC. Translation: CAKPTGPPYEQYF.

This chain connects TRBV25-1 to TRBJ2-5; 7 bases agree with TRBD2. This CDR3 region has 14 residues. Germline lookup yields CDR1 MGHDK and CDR2 SYGVNS. V was clipped by 2 bases and J by 2 bases; unmatched bases: 2. The DNA for the CDR3 is TGTGCCAGCAGTGAAGGGAGGGGACAAGAGACCCAGTACTTC. Amino acids: CASSEGRGQETQYF.

The gene calls are TRBV14 and TRBJ2-7; 11 bases map to TRBD1. The CDR3 has 15 residues. CDR1 is SGHDN and CDR2 is FVKESK in the germline V gene. The V segment lost 1 base and the J segment 4 bases; nucleotides outside the gene matches: 3. CDR3 nucleotides: TGTGCCAGCAGCCAAGGGACAGGGGGCTATTACGAGCAGTACTTC. Its translation is CASSQGTGGYYEQYF.

Concerning this clone: The identical CDR3 is also encoded by other nucleotide sequences in the sample. The chain uses TRBV28 and TRBJ2-7, with 10 bases lining up with TRBD1. Germline-derived CDR1 and CDR2 are MDHEN and SYDVKM. The J segment lost 4 bases and the V segment lost 5 bases, leaving 5 bases of the junction unmatched. CDR3 length: 14 residues. The CDR3 sequence is CASSPRDRGYEQYF. CDR3 in DNA: TGTGCCAGCAGTCCCAGGGACAGGGGTTACGAGCAGTACTTC.

The chain is built from TRBV19 and TRBJ2-7; 15 positions agree with TRBD2. Germline CDR1 reads LNHDA; CDR2 reads SQIVND (reference sequence). The CDR3 is 15 residues long. Trimming cost V 4 bases and J 3 bases; bases outside gene matches: 1. CDR3 amino acids: CASSTGLAGGYEQYF. For the CDR3, the DNA is TGTGCCAGTAGTACGGGACTAGCGGGGGGCTACGAGCAGTACTTC.

This chain connects TRBV9 to TRBJ1-3; TRBD1 matches at 10 bases. The ends lost 4 bases at V and 2 bases at J; junction bases unmatched: 6. The germline V gene encodes CDR1 SGDLS and CDR2 YYNGEE. The CDR3 has 16 residues. The CDR3 DNA reads as TGTGCCAGCAGCACCGGGACAGGGGCCGCTGGAAACACCATATATTTT. It encodes CASSTGTGAAGNTIYF.